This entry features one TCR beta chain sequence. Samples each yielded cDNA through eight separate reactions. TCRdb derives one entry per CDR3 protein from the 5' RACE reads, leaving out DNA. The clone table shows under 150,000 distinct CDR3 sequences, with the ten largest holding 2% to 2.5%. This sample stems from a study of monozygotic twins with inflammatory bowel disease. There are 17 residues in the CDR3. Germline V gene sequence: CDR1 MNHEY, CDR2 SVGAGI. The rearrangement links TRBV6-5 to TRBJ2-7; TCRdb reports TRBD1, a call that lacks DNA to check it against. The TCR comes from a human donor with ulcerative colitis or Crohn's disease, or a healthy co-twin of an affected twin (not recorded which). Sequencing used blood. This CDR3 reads CASSYSGGAGVYYEQYF.